This T cell receptor (beta chain) is drawn from a study of T-cell reconstitution after alpha-beta-depleted transplantation in children. Overall study results and limits: Newly produced T cells mostly provided counts and TCRbeta diversity after one year, as hyperexpanded clones declined.

Unique molecular identifiers tagged the TCRbeta library. TCRdb reprocessed the PCR reads with MiXCR, giving one entry per CDR3 protein. This sample has 700,000 to 950,000 distinct CDR3 sequences, with 15% to 20% found just once. CDR3 length equals 15 residues. Trimming took off 1 base at V and 5 bases at J, with 11 bases between the two ends. Germline V gives CDR1 MGHDK, CDR2 SYGVNS. This clonotype was picked up a small number of times. Its specificity is not known. The sample consisted of PBMCs, mostly from graft donor cells, taken 360 days after TCRalphabeta/CD19-depleted stem cell transplant. The sequence was obtained from a male patient younger than 18 who had a stem cell transplant for acute lymphoblastic leukemia, so the T cells may come from the graft donor. V is TRBV25-1 and J is TRBJ2-2; the D call may be TRBD1 or TRBD2 (5 bases each). The CDR3 DNA follows: TGTGCCAGCAGTGAATCGAGGGGTCGAACCGGGGAGCTGTTTTTT. Amino acid sequence: CASSESRGRTGELFF.